The present T cell receptor (beta chain) was sequenced within a study of blood T cell repertoires in COVID-19. In the study overall: PBMCs, B-cell-depleted T cells, or T cells provided the cDNA or gDNA that made up the material.

Enrollment of patients from Seattle took place during active infection, with longitudinal follow-up. The V segment lost 5 bases and the J segment 3 bases; nucleotides outside the gene matches: 3. This CDR3 has 14 residues. Germline lookup yields CDR1 SGHTA and CDR2 FQGTGA. Data came from immunoSEQ multiplex PCR; TCRdb stores just in-frame clones and leaves some out. The top ten clones hold about 5% of a sample with about 170,000 clones, around 90% of them seen once. The TCR comes from a man younger than 35 with COVID-19, enrolled during active disease. The sequenced sample consisted of peripheral blood. This sequence joins TRBV7-3 and TRBJ2-3; 9 bases match TRBD2. CDR3 nucleotide sequence: TGTGCCAGCAGCATTGGACTAGCGACAGATACGCAGTATTTT. It specifies CASSIGLATDTQYF.